One sample yielded the 18 T cell receptor beta chains listed below, sequenced in a study of regulatory T cells in long-lasting Graves disease. Through Arm-PCR of CDR3 regions and iRepertoire HTBI primers, TCR beta libraries were built. TCRdb used MiXCR to reprocess the multiplex PCR reads, holding one entry per CDR3 protein. This sample has under 450,000 distinct CDR3 sequences, with roughly 24% found just once. Noted time point: persistent/refractory GD, antithyroid drugs over 5 years with positive TRAb. There was RNA extracted from PBMCs, and the TCR library was made from it. Sample: peripheral blood mononuclear cells (PBMCs), taken when the disease was refractory, from a patient treated with antithyroid drugs. Receptors were obtained from a woman aged 40 to 50 with Graves disease.

This clonotype has a handful of counts. The chain has TRBV6-1 and TRBJ1-6; TRBD1 is a possible D gene (6 bases). Trimming stripped 8 bases from V and 10 bases from J, with 18 bases between. Germline loops: CDR1 MNHNS, CDR2 SASEGT. The length of the CDR3 is 14 residues. CDR3: CASSSDSVKSPLHF. CDR3 nucleotide sequence: TGTGCCAGCTCATCGGACAGCGTGAAATCACCCCTCCACTTT.

The V call is TRBV19, the J call TRBJ1-5; no reliable D call. This CDR3 region has 13 residues. Germline V gene data show CDR1 as LNHDA and CDR2 as SQIVND (reference sequence). V was clipped by 5 bases and J by 7 bases, with 12 bases between them. CDR3 amino acids: CASSRGNKQPQHF. In DNA form, the CDR3 reads TGTGCCAGTAGTCGTGGGAATAAGCAGCCCCAGCATTTT.

This chain connects TRBV7-2 to TRBJ2-7; D gene ambiguous. The CDR3 has 14 residues. Trimming took 3 bases from V and 5 from J, leaving 14 bases between them. Germline V gene sequence: CDR1 SGHTA, CDR2 FQGNSA. The CDR3 region is CASSLENGGNEQYF. The CDR3 DNA is TGTGCCAGCAGCTTGGAAAATGGTGGAAACGAGCAGTACTTC.

The genes are TRBV28 and TRBJ2-5, with 10 bases matching TRBD2. This CDR3 region has 14 residues. After removal of 5 bases from V and 4 bases from J, the junction contained 4 bases not matched to a gene. Germline CDR1 reads MDHEN; CDR2 reads SYDVKM. CDR3 residues: CASSPRTSGETQYF. In nucleotides, the CDR3 is TGTGCCAGCAGTCCGAGGACTAGCGGAGAGACCCAGTACTTC.

This clonotype occurred many times. V usage is TRBV25-1 and J usage is TRBJ2-2; TRBD1 matches 9 bases. Per the germline V gene, CDR1 is MGHDK and CDR2 is SYGVNS. The CDR3 is 15 amino acids. J was trimmed by 3 bases and V by 5 bases; bases with no gene match: 4. The CDR3: CASSRTGVDTGELFF. In DNA, the CDR3 is TGTGCCAGCAGTCGGACAGGGGTGGACACCGGGGAGCTGTTTTTT.

This chain uses TRBV20-1 with TRBJ1-6; D is unclear. V was cut by 5 bases and J by 8 bases, with 13 bases left in between. This CDR3 has 13 residues. Germline-derived CDR1 and CDR2 are DFQATT and SNEGSKA (reference sequence). Here the CDR3 reads CSAFDHNYSPLHF. Here the CDR3 DNA reads TGCAGTGCTTTCGACCACAACTATTCACCCCTCCACTTT.

This clonotype was picked up a small number of times. This rearrangement joins TRBV24-1 to TRBJ2-7, with a tentative D call TRBD2 (6 bases). V lost 2 bases, J lost 5 bases, and 15 bases lay in between. Germline V gene sequence: CDR1 KGHDR, CDR2 SFDVKD. This CDR3 is 15 amino acids long. The CDR3 DNA reads TGTGCCACCAGTGATTCTCAAGCGGGTTCCCACGAGCAGTACTTC. This translates into CATSDSQAGSHEQYF.

This clonotype was recorded a few times. The rearrangement joins TRBV15 to TRBJ2-5, with unresolved D. With 0 bases removed from V and 4 bases from J, the gap between germline ends came to 6 bases. Germline assignment: CDR1 LNHNV and CDR2 YYDKDF (reference sequence). The CDR3 runs to 13 residues. The DNA for the CDR3 is TGTGCCACCAGCAGAGATGTGGGAGAGACCCAGTACTTC. It translates to CATSRDVGETQYF.

This clonotype has just one count. The rearrangement links TRBV28 to TRBJ2-5, with D perhaps matching TRBD2 (6 bases). Germline values: CDR1 MDHEN, CDR2 SYDVKM. The CDR3 has 16 residues. V gave up 6 bases and J gave up 2 bases, with 19 bases separating them. DNA of the CDR3: TGTGCCAGCAGCGTAGGTGTGGGAGGCAGTCAAGAGACCCAGTACTTC. This translates into CASSVGVGGSQETQYF.

This chain uses TRBV15 with TRBJ2-7; 7 nucleotides agree with TRBD1. J gave up 11 bases and V 1 base, and 8 bases lay outside the gene matches. This CDR3 has 13 amino acids. From germline, CDR1 is LNHNV and CDR2 YYDKDF (reference sequence). The CDR3 is CATSRGSQGEKYF. The CDR3 DNA reads TGTGCCACCAGCAGAGGTTCCCAGGGGGAGAAGTACTTC. The full variable domain, its missing parts supplied by reference TRBV15 and TRBJ2-7, is DAMVIQNPRYQVTQFGKPVTLSCSQTLNHNVMYWYQQKSSQAPKLLFHYYDKDFNNEADTPDNFQSRRPNTSFCFLDIRSPGLGDTAMYLCATSRGSQGEKYFGPGTRLTVT.

The gene calls are TRBV30 and TRBJ1-1, with unresolved D. The CDR3 runs 14 residues. V dropped 2 bases and J dropped 2 bases, with 12 bases sitting between them. Germline V gives CDR1 GTSNPN, CDR2 SVGIG (reference sequence). The CDR3 sequence: CAWSLTYLNTEAFF. DNA of the CDR3: TGTGCCTGGAGTTTGACTTACTTAAACACTGAAGCTTTCTTT.

This clonotype has a count of ten or more. A junction end diverges from the germline sequence, so it may reflect a read error. The chain has TRBV28 and TRBJ1-2; D perhaps matches TRBD1 (6 bases). Per germline, CDR1 MDHEN and CDR2 SYDVKM. This CDR3 has 15 amino acids. The CDR3 coding sequence is TGTGCCAGCAGTCCTGGGACACGGATTAACCATGGCTACACCTTC. Protein sequence: CASSPGTRINHGYTF.

Many counts were recorded for this clonotype. J is TRBJ1-5 and V is TRBV6-1, with D hard to call. There are 22 residues in the CDR3. In germline, CDR1 is MNHNS, CDR2 SASEGT. V gave up 1 base and J gave up 0 bases, with 28 bases separating them. CDR3 nucleotide sequence: TGTGCCAGCAGTGAAGAAGAGGGAAAACTTAATCCGACGATGGATAGCAATCAGCCCCAGCATTTT. Protein: CASSEEEGKLNPTMDSNQPQHF.

This clonotype has at least ten counts. The gene calls are TRBV27 and TRBJ2-7, with a weak D call TRBD2 (5 bases). Germline V CDR1 and CDR2: MNHEY, SMNVEV (reference sequence). The CDR3 has 12 residues. V gave up 3 bases and J gave up 5 bases, with 8 bases separating them. The CDR3 DNA sequence: TGTGCCAGCAGTTTCCCGGGGAACGAGCAGTACTTC. Translated, it gives CASSFPGNEQYF.

The chain is built from TRBV6-2 or TRBV6-3 and TRBJ1-1; D is uncertain. Per germline, CDR1 MNHEY and CDR2 SVGEGT. CDR3 size: 16 residues. Trimming left V 2 bases short and J 1 base short, with 14 bases between. The CDR3 nucleotides read TGTGCCAGCAGTTACGCGCGAGCGTCCGGGAACACTGAAGCTTTCTTT. It specifies CASSYARASGNTEAFF.

This clonotype came up a few times. V usage is TRBV29-1 and J usage is TRBJ2-7, with D unclear. Trimming stripped 1 base from V and 3 bases from J, with 10 bases between. Germline-derived CDR1 and CDR2 are SQVTM and ANQGSEA. CDR3 length: 13 residues. The CDR3 sequence is CSVEVERGYEQYF. CDR3 nucleotide sequence: TGCAGCGTTGAAGTCGAAAGAGGCTACGAGCAGTACTTC.

This clonotype showed up many times. The chain links TRBV28 to TRBJ2-7, with 16 bases lining up with TRBD2. This CDR3 region has 17 residues. Unmatched junction bases numbered 3, after V lost 0 bases and J lost 4 bases. Germline lookup yields CDR1 MDHEN and CDR2 SYDVKM. The CDR3 coding sequence is TGTGCCAGCAGTTTATGGGGGGGACTAGCGGGAGGGTACGAGCAGTACTTC. It is translated as CASSLWGGLAGGYEQYF.

This clonotype was observed a few times. This chain uses TRBV11-2 with TRBJ2-1; TRBD2 is a possible D gene (5 bases). CDR1 is SGHAT and CDR2 is FQNNGV in the germline V gene. This CDR3 has 14 amino acids. Trimming took 1 base from V and 8 from J, leaving 12 bases between them. The CDR3 DNA sequence: TGTGCCAGCAGCTTAGTAGGAGGAACCTATGAGCAGTTCTTC. Encoded protein: CASSLVGGTYEQFF. The full variable domain, completed using reference TRBV11-2 and TRBJ2-1, is EAGVAQSPRYKIIEKRQSVAFWCNPISGHATLYWYQQILGQGPKLLIQFQNNGVVDDSQLPKDRFSAERLKGVDSTLKIQPAKLEDSAVYLCASSLVGGTYEQFFGPGTRLTVL.